The 8 T cell receptor beta chains given below trace back to one sample, sequenced in a study of shared clonotypes between healthy human individuals. Profiled with immunoSEQ multiplex PCR; TCRdb holds only in-frame clones, not every one. The profile shows 2 million to 2.5 million clones, approximately 96% of them singletons. Sequencing was performed on naive CD4+ T cells sorted from blood. Indicated subset: CD45RA+ positively selected. The receptors come from a man aged 18 to 30 in good health.

This chain joins TRBV28 and TRBJ2-7; TRBD1 matches at 12 bases. Trimming took 5 bases from V and 4 from J; bases not matched to a gene: 9. The CDR3 sequence is 16 residues long. Germline-derived CDR1 and CDR2 are MDHEN and SYDVKM. The CDR3 loop reads CASSPQGQGARYEQYF. The CDR3 DNA reads TGTGCCAGCAGTCCCCAGGGACAGGGGGCGCGGTACGAGCAGTACTTC.

The CDR3 loop is CSAQSKTVDNEQFF. CDR3 DNA sequence: TGCAGCGCCCAGAGCAAGACAGTGGACAATGAGCAGTTCTTC. This chain joins TRBV29-1 and TRBJ2-1, with a possible D match to TRBD1 (5 bases). V was trimmed by 7 bases and J by 5 bases, leaving 18 bases between them. The CDR3 is made up of 14 amino acids. Per germline, CDR1 SQVTM and CDR2 ANQGSEA.

This chain links TRBV11-3 with TRBJ1-1; tentatively, D is TRBD1 (5 bases). Trimming shortened V by 1 base and J by 1 base, and 10 bases separated the two germline ends. In germline, CDR1 is SGHNT, CDR2 YENEEA. This CDR3 is built from 15 residues. The DNA of the CDR3 is TGTGCCAGCAGCTTAGCGGGGCCCTCGAACACTGAAGCTTTCTTT. Amino acid sequence: CASSLAGPSNTEAFF.

This sequence joins TRBV5-4 and TRBJ2-5; tentative D call: TRBD2 (6 bases). V lost 3 bases and J lost 4, with 13 bases in between. Germline-derived CDR1 and CDR2 are SGHNT and YYREEE (reference sequence). The CDR3 length is 14 residues. CDR3: CASSSTRGAETQYF. As DNA, the CDR3 is TGTGCCAGCAGCTCCACTCGCGGGGCAGAGACCCAGTACTTC.

With respect to this clone: Other nucleotide sequences in the sample specify the same CDR3. This rearrangement joins TRBV7-9 to TRBJ1-1, with 8 positions matching TRBD1. J gave up 0 bases and V 5 bases, and 5 bases lay outside the gene matches. CDR1 is SEHNR and CDR2 is FQNEAQ in the germline V gene (reference sequence). The CDR3 is 15 residues long. The CDR3 nucleotides are TGTGCCAGCAGCCCAAGACAGGGGATGAACACTGAAGCTTTCTTT. Amino acids: CASSPRQGMNTEAFF.

The rearrangement uses TRBV5-1 and TRBJ2-5; weak D call: TRBD2 (5 bases). This CDR3 spans 15 amino acids. Germline lookup yields CDR1 SGHRS and CDR2 YFSETQ. Trimming shortened V by 7 bases and J by 2 bases, and 18 bases separated the two germline ends. CDR3 nucleotides: TGCGCCAGCGCCCTAACACTCCCGGGACAAGAGACCCAGTACTTC. Amino acid sequence: CASALTLPGQETQYF.

The chain couples TRBV6-5 to TRBJ2-5; a possible D gene is TRBD2 (6 bases). The CDR3 extends over 15 amino acids. CDR1 and CDR2 from the germline V gene are MNHEY and SVGAGI. Trimming left V 0 bases short and J 7 bases short, with 15 bases between. The CDR3 is CASSYSASARGTQYF. CDR3 sequence (DNA): TGTGCCAGCAGTTACTCGGCTAGCGCTCGGGGGACCCAGTACTTC.

V is TRBV28 and J is TRBJ1-1; D ambiguous. This CDR3 has 12 amino acids. The V gene's germline CDR1 is MDHEN and CDR2 SYDVKM. The CDR3, as DNA: TGTGCGACCTCCGTAGGGTACACTGAAGCTTTCTTT. It is translated as CATSVGYTEAFF.